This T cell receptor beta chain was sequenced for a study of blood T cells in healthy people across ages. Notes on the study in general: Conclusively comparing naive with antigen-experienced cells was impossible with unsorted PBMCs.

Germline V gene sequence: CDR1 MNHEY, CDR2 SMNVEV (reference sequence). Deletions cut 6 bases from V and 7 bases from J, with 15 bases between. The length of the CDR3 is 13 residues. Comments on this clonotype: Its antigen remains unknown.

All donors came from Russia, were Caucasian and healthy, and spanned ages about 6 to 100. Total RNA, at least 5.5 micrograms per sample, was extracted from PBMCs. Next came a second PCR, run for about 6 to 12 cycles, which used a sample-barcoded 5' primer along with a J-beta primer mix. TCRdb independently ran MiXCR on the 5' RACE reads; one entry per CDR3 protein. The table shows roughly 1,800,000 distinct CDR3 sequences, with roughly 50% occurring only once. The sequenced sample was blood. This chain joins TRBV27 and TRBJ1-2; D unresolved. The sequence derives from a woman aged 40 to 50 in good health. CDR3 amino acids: CASSPGPQSGYTF. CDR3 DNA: TGTGCCAGCAGCCCCGGACCGCAAAGTGGCTACACCTTC.